These 12 T cell receptor beta chains originate from one sample sequenced in a study of T cells in Graves' hyperthyroidism and ophthalmopathy. Amplification yielded TCR beta CDR3 regions, with RNA transcripts as the source. The TCR CDR3 was amplified in a first-round RT-PCR using the HTBI primer set. TCRdb reanalysed the multiplex PCR reads using MiXCR and keeps one entry per CDR3 protein. The profile shows fewer than 650,000 distinct CDR3 sequences, 40% to 50% of them singletons. The specimen was peripheral blood or thyroid tissue (not recorded which). These receptor sequences come from an adult woman with Graves' disease, either hyperthyroidism or ophthalmopathy (not recorded which).

The V call is TRBV29-1, the J call TRBJ2-1; 8 nucleotides line up with TRBD2. Germline lookup yields CDR1 SQVTM and CDR2 ANQGSEA. CDR3 size: 13 residues. The trim removed 3 bases at V and 6 bases at J, leaving 4 bases unmatched. In DNA form, the CDR3 reads TGCAGCGTTGACCGGGAGGGCCGCAATGAGCAGTTCTTC. Translating it yields CSVDREGRNEQFF.

This chain uses TRBV12-5 with TRBJ2-5; D remains unclear. This CDR3 region has 12 residues. CDR1 and CDR2 from the germline V gene are LGHNT and FRNRAP. Trimming took 0 bases from V and 7 from J, leaving 6 bases between them. The CDR3: CASGLVESTQYF. DNA for the CDR3: TGTGCTAGTGGTTTGGTAGAGTCGACCCAGTACTTC.

The rearrangement links TRBV11-2 to TRBJ2-3, with D unclear. The CDR3 is 16 residues long. Between the trimmed V and J ends, which lost 0 bases and 0 bases, there was a span of 10 bases. The germline CDR1 and CDR2 sequences are SGHAT and FQNNGV. The CDR3 region is CASSLEGSYSTDTQYF. CDR3 bases: TGTGCCAGCAGCTTAGAGGGCAGTTATAGCACAGATACGCAGTATTTT. Based on the CDR3 plus reference TRBV11-2 and TRBJ2-3, the full variable domain is EAGVAQSPRYKIIEKRQSVAFWCNPISGHATLYWYQQILGQGPKLLIQFQNNGVVDDSQLPKDRFSAERLKGVDSTLKIQPAKLEDSAVYLCASSLEGSYSTDTQYFGPGTRLTVL.

This clonotype was seen repeatedly, ten times or more. The chain has TRBV2 and TRBJ1-4, with 9 bases aligning to TRBD1. V lost 8 bases and J lost 5; bases outside the gene matches: 3. The V gene's germline CDR1 is SNHLY and CDR2 FYNNEI. This CDR3 is built from 13 residues. The CDR3 reads CASGDRANEKLFF. CDR3 bases: TGTGCCAGCGGGGACAGGGCAAATGAAAAACTGTTTTTT.

This clonotype appeared many times. The J gene is TRBJ2-7, the V gene TRBV20-1; 9 bases are a match to TRBD1. This CDR3 is built from 13 residues. J was trimmed by 7 bases and V by 5 bases; bases with no gene match: 9. Germline CDR1 and CDR2: DFQATT and SNEGSKA (reference sequence). This CDR3 is CSARKQGAYEQYF. CDR3 nucleotides: TGCAGTGCTCGCAAACAGGGGGCGTATGAGCAGTACTTC.

The chain couples TRBV5-1 to TRBJ2-7, with 7 bases fitting TRBD1. This CDR3 contains 15 residues. From germline, CDR1 is SGHRS and CDR2 YFSETQ. V lost 2 bases, J lost 2 bases, and 7 bases stayed unmatched. For the CDR3, the DNA is TGCGCCAGCAGCTTTTCCCACGACAGGGCCTACGAGCAGTACTTC. Translated: CASSFSHDRAYEQYF. The full variable domain, rest sourced from reference TRBV5-1 and TRBJ2-7, is KAGVTQTPRYLIKTRGQQVTLSCSPISGHRSVSWYQQTPGQGLQFLFEYFSETQRNKGNFPGRFSGRQFSNSRSEMNVSTLELGDSALYLCASSFSHDRAYEQYFGPGTRLTVT.

This clonotype was recorded many times. The genes are TRBV20-1 and TRBJ1-5, with D possibly TRBD1 on 5 matching bases. The CDR3 contains 16 residues. Germline V gene sequence: CDR1 DFQATT, CDR2 SNEGSKA (reference sequence). The V end lost 0 bases, the J end lost 4 bases, and 16 bases lay between the germline ends. The CDR3 DNA reads TGCAGTGCTAGAGATAGGACTCAGGGTGGGAATCAGCCCCAGCATTTT. It translates to CSARDRTQGGNQPQHF.

This clonotype was observed once. The chain links TRBV29-1 to TRBJ1-2; 7 positions agree with TRBD1. Trimming at V came to 4 bases and at J to 2 bases, leaving 7 bases not matched to a gene. This CDR3 region has 14 residues. CDR1 and CDR2 from the germline V gene are SQVTM and ANQGSEA. CDR3 in amino acids: CSVGQGASNYGYTF. The CDR3 DNA sequence: TGCAGCGTTGGACAGGGCGCTTCAAACTATGGCTACACCTTC.

J is TRBJ2-5 and V is TRBV4-1; D not certain. CDR1 is MGHRA and CDR2 is YSYEKL in the germline V gene. V was shortened by 1 base and J by 7 bases, with 16 bases between the two germline ends. The CDR3 has 15 residues. The CDR3 DNA reads as TGCGCCAGCAGCCAAGTGCGGAGCGATGAAGGGACCCAGTACTTC. It specifies CASSQVRSDEGTQYF.

In this sample, this clonotype turned up a few times. CDR3 region: CASSRKTGDNSPLHF. The CDR3 nucleotides read TGTGCCAGCAGCCGGAAGACAGGGGATAATTCACCCCTCCACTTT. V is TRBV7-9 and J is TRBJ1-6, with 8 positions matching TRBD1. The CDR3 is 15 residues long. V shed 5 bases and J 5 bases; nucleotides not matched to a gene: 5. From germline, CDR1 is SEHNR and CDR2 FQNEAQ (reference sequence).

This clonotype was recorded once. This clone may be a read error of a much larger clone one base away. V and J are TRBV7-3 and TRBJ2-7, with TRBD2 matching over 8 bases. Germline V gene sequence: CDR1 SGHTA, CDR2 FQGTGA. The V and J ends lost 5 bases and 0 bases, in that order; junction bases with no gene match: 6. There are 15 residues in the CDR3. For the CDR3, the DNA is TGTGCCAGCAGCCCCGGACTAGCCCGCTCCTACGAGCAGTACTTC. Translating gives CASSPGLARSYEQYF.

This clonotype has a handful of counts. The chain employs TRBV24-1 and TRBJ1-5, with TRBD1 matching 10 bases. V lost 9 bases to trimming and J lost 1 base; unmatched junction nucleotides: 2. Germline V gives CDR1 KGHDR, CDR2 SFDVKD. CDR3 length equals 14 residues. The CDR3 nucleotides read TGTGCCACCTCGGGACAGGGGAGCAATCAGCCCCAGCATTTT. Its translation: CATSGQGSNQPQHF.